This T cell receptor (beta chain) was identified in a study of T cell repertoires in cytomegalovirus infection. Study-level background: Indications of both CMV infection and matching HLA type were provided by public TCR beta signatures.

Findings of the study overall: Individuals carrying CMV plus the relevant HLA were identified by cumulative frequency of public TCR beta families. HLA-C-restricted CMV-specific TCR beta clonotypes were dominant in the ex vivo response.

Concerning this clonotype itself: The antigen remains unidentified.

V was cut by 8 bases and J by 1 base, with 8 bases left in between. This CDR3 is 13 amino acids long. One entry per CDR3 protein results from TCRdb running MiXCR on the reads. The sample records about 490,000 distinct CDR3 sequences, around 27% being singletons. Sequencing input: PBMCs. This clonotype was sampled from a human donor in good health (CMV status not recorded). Some clones in this sample may be carry-over from other donors' samples. The J gene is TRBJ2-2, the V gene TRBV12-3 or TRBV12-4; D remains unclear. CDR3 in DNA: TGTGCCAGCGGATACAGGAACACCGGGGAGCTGTTTTTT. It codes for CASGYRNTGELFF.